This T cell receptor beta chain emerged from a study of T cell changes during pregnancy in multiple sclerosis. V gave up 0 bases and J gave up 4 bases; unmatched junction bases: 1. The CDR3 length is 14 residues. In germline, CDR1 is KGHSH, CDR2 LQKENI. Repertoires were generated with immunoSEQ multiplex PCR, while TCRdb's copy carries only in-frame clones and drops some. The sample lists about 110,000 clones, approximately 90% occurring once. This receptor was obtained from a female donor with multiple sclerosis, enrolled in a pregnancy study. The input for sequencing was peripheral blood, taken after pregnancy. The chain carries TRBV18 and TRBJ2-7, with 9 bases that match TRBD2. CDR3 in DNA: TGTGCCAGCTCACCACCGGGACTAGCTTACGAGCAGTACTTC. The encoded protein is CASSPPGLAYEQYF.